What follows are 24 T cell receptor beta chains derived from one specimen sequenced in a study of vaccination and CD4 T cells after COVID-19. At the Johns Hopkins FTIC core, DNA taken from cultured CD4+ T cells was sequenced by way of the Oncomine TCR Beta short-read assay. TCRdb recomputed calls from the PCR reads with MiXCR, one row per CDR3 protein. The profile shows just under 20,000 distinct CDR3 sequences, over 60% of them singletons. Treatment reported: roughly 10-day PBMC culture with coronavirus spike peptide pools or control peptides (ViraFEST assay). Their cognate antigens are unknown. The sequencing sample was made of CD4+ T cells from blood, cultured in vitro. These receptors originate from a human donor who had recovered from COVID-19.

The rearrangement uses TRBV20-1 and TRBJ2-3; D is ambiguous. Germline V gene lookup returns CDR1 DFQATT and CDR2 SNEGSKA (reference sequence). CDR3 length: 12 amino acids. V lost 5 bases and J 12 bases, leaving 18 bases between the germline ends. CDR3 nucleotides: TGCAGTGCTCTGAGTTCCCCGTCAGAACAGTATTTT. Amino acid sequence: CSALSSPSEQYF.

This rearrangement joins TRBV28 to TRBJ1-5; the D gene is possibly TRBD1 (5 bases). Trimming left V 3 bases short and J 5 bases short, with 14 bases between. Germline lookup yields CDR1 MDHEN and CDR2 SYDVKM. The CDR3 loop spans 15 amino acids. CDR3 DNA sequence: TGTGCCAGCAGTTTCGGGGGTGCGGGTCATCAGCCCCAGCATTTT. Translating gives CASSFGGAGHQPQHF.

This clonotype appeared a few times. The chain employs TRBV2 and TRBJ1-5; the D is unclear. The CDR3 consists of 15 residues. Germline assignment: CDR1 SNHLY and CDR2 FYNNEI. Trimming shortened V by 4 bases and J by 4 bases, and 14 bases separated the two germline ends. The CDR3 DNA reads as TGTGCCAGCAGTGCCGATCAGCAACCAAATCAGCCCCAGCATTTT. Protein: CASSADQQPNQPQHF.

The gene calls are TRBV24-1 and TRBJ2-3; TRBD2 agrees at 13 bases. Trimming took 4 bases from V and 4 from J; bases not matched to a gene: 7. The V gene's germline CDR1 is KGHDR and CDR2 SFDVKD. This CDR3 is 17 amino acids long. As DNA, the CDR3 is TGTGCCACCAGTGACCCACTTGGACTAGCGGGAGCAGATACGCAGTATTTT. This translates into CATSDPLGLAGADTQYF.

The J gene is TRBJ2-3, the V gene TRBV7-2, with a weak D call TRBD2 (6 bases). Germline V gene lookup returns CDR1 SGHTA and CDR2 FQGNSA. Trimming removed 2 bases at V and 0 bases at J, with 12 bases between. CDR3 length equals 16 residues. The DNA for the CDR3 is TGTGCCAGCAGCTTATTCGCGGGATCCAGCACAGATACGCAGTATTTT. This translates into CASSLFAGSSTDTQYF.

This clonotype was counted only a few times. CDR3 sequence reads: CASREQGWTEAFF. DNA for the CDR3: TGTGCCAGCAGGGAACAGGGTTGGACTGAAGCTTTCTTT. The chain recombines TRBV27 with TRBJ1-1; D might be TRBD1 (6 bases). The length of the CDR3 is 13 residues. V was pared by 6 bases and J by 5 bases, with 13 bases between. CDR1 MNHEY and CDR2 SMNVEV come from the germline V gene (reference sequence).

The chain joins TRBV19 to TRBJ2-7; TRBD2 agrees at 8 bases. This CDR3 comprises 14 residues. CDR1 LNHDA and CDR2 SQIVND come from the germline V gene (reference sequence). V dropped 4 bases and J dropped 3; count of bases not matched to a gene: 5. The CDR3 region has the DNA TGTGCCAGTAGTACCGGACTAGCCCTCTACGAGCAGTACTTC. Translating it yields CASSTGLALYEQYF. Using reference TRBV19 and TRBJ2-7 for the parts outside the CDR3, the full variable domain is DGGITQSPKYLFRKEGQNVTLSCEQNLNHDAMYWYRQDPGQGLRLIYYSQIVNDFQKGDIAEGYSVSREKKESFPLTVTSAQKNPTAFYLCASSTGLALYEQYFGPGTRLTVT.

This clonotype was seen only once. The gene calls are TRBV20-1 and TRBJ2-5; D is unclear. Germline V gene sequence: CDR1 DFQATT, CDR2 SNEGSKA (reference sequence). The V end was cut by 3 bases, the J end by 6 bases, with 20 bases between. This CDR3 contains 15 residues. CDR3 residues: CSASSGPGRGKTQYF. CDR3 coding DNA: TGCAGTGCTAGTTCGGGTCCAGGACGTGGGAAGACCCAGTACTTC.

This clonotype was picked up a small number of times. The chain joins TRBV25-1 to TRBJ1-4; 9 bases fit TRBD1. The V gene end was trimmed by 1 base and the J gene end by 3 bases; junction bases not matched to a gene: 6. Germline CDR1 MGHDK, CDR2 SYGVNS. The CDR3 runs 17 residues. CDR3 sequence reads: CASSESGQGASNEKLFF. The CDR3, as DNA: TGTGCCAGCAGTGAATCGGGACAGGGTGCGTCTAATGAAAAACTGTTTTTT. Filled out from reference TRBV25-1 and TRBJ1-4, the complete variable domain reads EADIYQTPRYLVIGTGKKITLECSQTMGHDKMYWYQQDPGMELHLIHYSYGVNSTEKGDLSSESTVSRIRTEHFPLTLESARPSHTSQYLCASSESGQGASNEKLFFGSGTQLSVL.

The gene calls are TRBV28 and TRBJ1-1; D gene uncertain. Deletions cut 1 base from V and 1 base from J, with 7 bases between. The CDR3 length is 14 residues. Germline lookup yields CDR1 MDHEN and CDR2 SYDVKM. The CDR3 reads CASSLSYRNTEAFF. CDR3 sequence (DNA): TGTGCCAGCAGTTTATCCTACAGGAACACTGAAGCTTTCTTT.

The chain recombines TRBV2 with TRBJ1-6; no firm D call. This CDR3 has 15 residues. V gave up 5 bases and J gave up 6 bases, with 14 bases separating them. Germline CDR1 reads SNHLY; CDR2 reads FYNNEI. The CDR3 DNA reads as TGTGCCAGCAGTCCATTGGCCATTGCTAATTCACCCCTCCACTTT. Its translation is CASSPLAIANSPLHF.

The chain employs TRBV7-9 and TRBJ2-7; 8 nucleotides match TRBD1. This CDR3 contains 16 residues. Losses at the gene ends were 5 bases for V and 4 bases for J; bases not matched to a gene: 13. Germline assignment: CDR1 SEHNR and CDR2 FQNEAQ (reference sequence). The CDR3 DNA follows: TGTGCCAGCAGCACCCTTCCGACAGGGGAATTTTACGAGCAGTACTTC. Translating it yields CASSTLPTGEFYEQYF.

This clonotype was observed once. V and J are TRBV30 and TRBJ2-5; the D is unclear. Germline loops: CDR1 GTSNPN, CDR2 SVGIG (reference sequence). The V end lost 4 bases, the J end lost 2 bases, and 8 bases lay between the germline ends. The CDR3 runs 12 residues. This chain's CDR3 is CAWTLAQETQYF. In nucleotides, the CDR3 is TGTGCCTGGACCTTGGCACAAGAGACCCAGTACTTC.

This clonotype was seen only a few times. The chain joins TRBV30 to TRBJ1-2, with TRBD1 matching over 7 bases. Germline loops: CDR1 GTSNPN, CDR2 SVGIG (reference sequence). With 6 bases clipped from V and 1 base from J, the junction kept 2 bases outside the gene matches. There are 12 residues in the CDR3. Here the CDR3 reads CACHRGNYGYTF. The CDR3 nucleotides are TGTGCCTGCCACAGGGGTAACTATGGCTACACCTTC.

V gene TRBV5-6 combines with J gene TRBJ2-7; perhaps TRBD1 as D (6 bases). Trimming left V 5 bases short and J 1 base short, with 19 bases between. The CDR3 consists of 16 residues. Germline V gene data show CDR1 as SGHDT and CDR2 as YYEEEE. This CDR3 is CASRLKPGHLSYEQYF. CDR3 DNA: TGTGCCAGCAGACTGAAACCGGGACACCTTTCCTACGAGCAGTACTTC.

V usage is TRBV6-5 and J usage is TRBJ2-5; maybe TRBD2 (6 bases). CDR1 and CDR2 (germline): MNHEY, SVGAGI. The CDR3 has 15 residues. V was shortened by 2 bases and J by 1 base, with 11 bases between the two germline ends. The CDR3 nucleotides are TGTGCCAGCAGTTACGATCCGGGAGCCCAAGAGACCCAGTACTTC. This gives the protein CASSYDPGAQETQYF.

The J gene is TRBJ2-2, the V gene TRBV19; unclear D gene. CDR1 is LNHDA and CDR2 is SQIVND in the germline V gene (reference sequence). V lost 8 bases and J 4 bases, leaving 14 bases between the germline ends. This CDR3 has 14 residues. The CDR3 DNA is TGTGCCAGTTCGGCAGCCTCCTTCACCGGGGAGCTGTTTTTT. Its protein product is CASSAASFTGELFF.

The chain joins TRBV6-5 to TRBJ2-7; either TRBD1 or TRBD2 may fit D (6 bases each). CDR1 is MNHEY, CDR2 SVGAGI, per germline. This CDR3 is built from 15 residues. V was shortened by 0 bases and J by 6 bases, with 15 bases between the two germline ends. CDR3 DNA: TGTGCCAGCAGTTACTCGATGCCGGGGGCGTCCGAGCAGTACTTC. It encodes CASSYSMPGASEQYF.

The V and J genes are TRBV19 and TRBJ2-5, with 12 bases lining up with TRBD2. The trim removed 5 bases at V and 5 bases at J, leaving 6 bases unmatched. This CDR3 contains 15 residues. Germline-derived CDR1 and CDR2 are LNHDA and SQIVND (reference sequence). The CDR3 sequence is CASSSSGRAHETQYF. CDR3 DNA: TGTGCCAGTAGTTCTAGCGGGAGGGCGCATGAGACCCAGTACTTC.

The chain links TRBV25-1 to TRBJ1-2, with 7 bases aligning to TRBD1. CDR1 MGHDK and CDR2 SYGVNS come from the germline V gene. V dropped 2 bases and J dropped 4; count of bases not matched to a gene: 7. This CDR3 is 15 amino acids long. CDR3 DNA sequence: TGTGCCAGCAGTGAAGCGATGACAGGGAGCTATGGCTACACCTTC. Translation: CASSEAMTGSYGYTF.

The chain carries TRBV2 and TRBJ1-2, with D possibly TRBD1 on 6 matching bases. V gave up 6 bases and J gave up 7 bases, with 12 bases separating them. The CDR3 loop spans 12 amino acids. Per the germline V gene, CDR1 is SNHLY and CDR2 is FYNNEI. This CDR3 reads CASRDDRIGYTF. CDR3 coding DNA: TGTGCCAGCAGAGATGACAGGATTGGCTACACCTTC.

The rearrangement joins TRBV4-3 to TRBJ2-7, with a possible D match to TRBD2 (6 bases). This CDR3 region has 14 residues. Between the trimmed V and J ends, which lost 0 bases and 5 bases, there was a span of 11 bases. From germline, CDR1 is LGHNA and CDR2 YSLEER. CDR3 sequence (DNA): TGCGCCAGCAGCCAAGATCTTGGAGGGAACGAGCAGTACTTC. Translated: CASSQDLGGNEQYF.

CDR3 nucleotides: TGTGCCAGCAGTGACGGGGGGACGAATCAGCCCCAGCATTTT. Amino acids: CASSDGGTNQPQHF. The V and J genes are TRBV6-4 and TRBJ1-5, with D perhaps matching TRBD1 (5 bases). The ends were cut back, 2 bases at V and 4 bases at J, with 9 bases in the middle. The CDR3 consists of 14 residues. Germline lookup yields CDR1 MRHNA and CDR2 SNTAGT.

This clonotype was picked up a small number of times. V gene TRBV20-1 combines with J gene TRBJ1-2; D ambiguous. Per the germline V gene, CDR1 is DFQATT and CDR2 is SNEGSKA (reference sequence). V lost 0 bases and J lost 0, with 14 bases in between. The CDR3 contains 16 residues. The chain's CDR3 is CSARDTGRITNYGYTF. The CDR3 DNA reads TGCAGTGCTAGAGATACCGGACGGATAACTAACTATGGCTACACCTTC.